This TCR beta chain was sequenced during a study of metastatic and nonmetastatic thyroid tumors. None of the patients had undergone any treatment ahead of thyroid surgery. In the original workflow: In papillary thyroid cancer, a distant-metastasis classifier was built using CDR3 differences across clinicopathological groups. TCRdb reprocessed the PCR reads using MiXCR. The V and J calls were determined by TCRdb, not by the authors. The table records 9,500 to 13,000 clones, approximately 33% of them present only once. The germline V and J ends were trimmed by 3 bases and 3 bases, with 18 bases remaining between them. CDR3 length: 15 residues. CDR1 and CDR2 from the germline V gene are DFQATT and SNEGSKA (reference sequence).

This clonotype was obtained from a female donor with papillary thyroid cancer or a benign thyroid nodule (not recorded which). Some clones in this sample may be carry-over from other donors' samples. The sequenced sample consisted of tumor tissue. The rearrangement uses TRBV20-1 and TRBJ2-7; maybe TRBD1 (5 bases). Here the CDR3 DNA reads TGCAGTGCTAGGTTATTGGGCAGGGATGACTACGAGCAGTACTTC. Protein product: CSARLLGRDDYEQYF.